Sequencing of this T cell receptor (beta chain) was carried out in a study of Ad26.COV2.S vaccination and SARS-CoV-2 variants. The treatment: 19 received Ad26.COV2.S at low or high dose, single or two shots; roughly five received placebo; per-sample allocation not given. Specimen acquisition occurred on day 63 following the initial vaccine or placebo injection. Wuhan-strain spike was delivered by a replication-incompetent Ad26 vector. The length of the CDR3 is 15 residues. V lost 4 bases, J lost 5 bases, and 8 bases stayed unmatched. Germline-derived CDR1 and CDR2 are SGHRS and YFSETQ. Libraries were prepared by immunoSEQ multiplex PCR; TCRdb keeps only in-frame clonotypes and omits some of them. The sample lists roughly 320,000 clones, around four fifths occurring once.

The receptor was derived from a person aged 18-65 years who received the Ad26.COV2.S COVID-19 vaccine or a placebo. The chain carries TRBV5-1 and TRBJ2-1; TRBD1 matches 8 bases. The sample here was peripheral blood, taken in a trial of Ad26.COV2.S vaccine versus placebo. CDR3 nucleotides: TGCGCCAGCAGCCAAGGACAGGGAGATCACAATGAGCAGTTCTTC. Protein: CASSQGQGDHNEQFF.